The text below deals with one TCR beta chain. Its antigen is unknown. Germline V gives CDR1 SGHDT, CDR2 YYEEEE. J lost 0 bases, V lost 0 bases, and 11 bases had no gene match. The CDR3 loop spans 18 amino acids. This sample stems from a study of T cell responses to AZD1222 COVID-19 vaccine. Study outcomes and limitations: Spike-wide vaccine-associated CD4 TCRs dominated at 160-218 and 743-854.

Repertoires were generated with immunoSEQ multiplex PCR, while TCRdb's copy carries only in-frame clones and drops some. The table shows fewer than 180,000 clones, with more than 85% occurring only once. The sample was peripheral blood, taken 28 days after the second AZD1222 dose. The gene calls are TRBV5-6 and TRBJ1-1; TRBD1 agrees at 7 bases. The clonotype was recovered from an adult who received the AZD1222 COVID-19 vaccine. The CDR3 nucleotides read TGTGCCAGCAGCTTGGTCCGGGACAGCCGGGGGGTGAACACTGAAGCTTTCTTT. Translated, it gives CASSLVRDSRGVNTEAFF.